Here is one T cell receptor beta chain with its context. The data are from a study of blood T cell repertoires in COVID-19. Study in general: Collection of acute and convalescent COVID-19 samples took place in the United States, Italy and Spain. The analysed material was cDNA or gDNA that came from T cells, B-cell-depleted T cells, or PBMCs.

The authors' processing: Amplification from reference gene primers served as the basis for estimated nucleated cell counts. Repertoires were generated with immunoSEQ multiplex PCR, while TCRdb's copy carries only in-frame clones and drops some. Clone size and the V and J calls come from that table; the DNA yielded D and trimming. This repertoire shows 360,000 or so clones, 90% found once; its top ten account for 6% to 7.5%. This CDR3 contains 16 residues. With 5 bases clipped from V and 0 bases from J, the junction kept 7 bases outside the gene matches. The germline V gene has CDR1 KGHSH and CDR2 LQKENI.

This sequence was found in a man between 18 and 35 years old with active or convalescent COVID-19. V and J are TRBV18 and TRBJ1-5, with 7 nucleotides matching TRBD1. Material: peripheral blood. CDR3: CASSSQGPGSNQPQHF. In DNA form, the CDR3 reads TGTGCCAGCTCATCACAGGGGCCCGGTAGCAATCAGCCCCAGCATTTT.